The 27 T cell receptor beta chains below come from one sample, sequenced in a study of blood T cells in healthy people across ages. Then a second PCR, running roughly 7 to 11 cycles, was carried out with a sample-barcoded 5' primer and a J-beta primer mix. TCRdb analysed the 5' RACE reads with MiXCR anew, one entry per CDR3 protein. The table includes roughly 560,000 distinct CDR3 sequences, about 25% detected once. These records were also assigned to another study, of T cells of mothers and their children.

The sample taken for sequencing was blood. These receptors were obtained from a boy younger than 18 in good health.

The chain carries TRBV20-1 and TRBJ2-1, with a possible D match to TRBD2 (5 bases). In germline, CDR1 is DFQATT, CDR2 SNEGSKA (reference sequence). This CDR3 spans 14 amino acids. V lost 1 base and J lost 8, with 15 bases in between. The DNA of the CDR3 is TGCAGTGCTAGAGTTGGAGGCGCCCCCGATGAGCAGTTCTTC. Protein: CSARVGGAPDEQFF.

This clonotype was counted between two and nine times. V usage is TRBV25-1 and J usage is TRBJ2-3; TRBD1 aligns across 10 bases. This CDR3 comprises 15 residues. Germline V CDR1 and CDR2: MGHDK, SYGVNS. The J segment lost 3 bases and the V segment lost 8 bases, leaving 8 bases of the junction unmatched. The CDR3 DNA reads TGTGCCAGCTCGGGGACAGGGGACTTTACAGATACGCAGTATTTT. Protein sequence: CASSGTGDFTDTQYF.

This clonotype was recorded once. The chain employs TRBV7-2 and TRBJ1-6; possible D gene TRBD1, 5 bases. The CDR3 contains 15 residues. Germline V lookup: CDR1 SGHTA, CDR2 FQGNSA. V lost 3 bases, J lost 5 bases, and 11 bases lay in between. The CDR3 loop is CASSFLGVDNSPLHF. CDR3 nucleotides: TGTGCCAGCAGCTTTTTAGGGGTCGATAATTCACCCCTCCACTTT.

This chain uses TRBV7-2 with TRBJ2-5, with D possibly TRBD2 on 6 matching bases. Germline V gene lookup returns CDR1 SGHTA and CDR2 FQGNSA. The CDR3 consists of 15 residues. V was shortened by 5 bases and J by 12 bases, with 25 bases between the two germline ends. In DNA form, the CDR3 reads TGTGCCAGCAGCCTATCTTATGGGACTCCAGGCGAGGAGTACTTC. This codes for CASSLSYGTPGEEYF.

This clonotype was counted only a few times. The rearrangement links TRBV5-1 to TRBJ1-3; unclear D gene. Per the germline V gene, CDR1 is SGHRS and CDR2 is YFSETQ. CDR3 length equals 15 residues. The V and J ends lost 7 bases and 0 bases respectively, with 14 bases between them. In DNA form, the CDR3 reads TGCGCCAGCTACGAGGGCTCGAGCTCTGGAAACACCATATATTTT. Amino acids: CASYEGSSSGNTIYF.

In its sample, this clonotype was seen many times. The chain is built from TRBV6-5 and TRBJ2-7; D is perhaps TRBD1 (5 bases). The V gene lost 5 bases and the J gene lost 3 bases, with 8 bases spanning the gap. Germline CDR1 MNHEY, CDR2 SVGAGI. The CDR3 extends over 12 amino acids. The CDR3 protein is CASSAGNYEQYF. CDR3 nucleotide sequence: TGTGCCAGCAGTGCAGGGAACTACGAGCAGTACTTC.

V is TRBV3-1 and J is TRBJ2-5, with 8 bases identical to TRBD1. Germline-derived CDR1 and CDR2 are LGHDT and YNNKEL (reference sequence). CDR3 length equals 15 residues. After removal of 3 bases from V and 3 bases from J, the junction contained 6 bases not matched to a gene. The CDR3 nucleotides read TGTGCCAGCAGCCACCCCGGGACAGGCGAAGAGACCCAGTACTTC. Encoded protein: CASSHPGTGEETQYF.

In this sample, this clonotype turned up a few times. This CDR3 is CASRPPGEETQYF. The CDR3 DNA reads TGCGCCAGCAGACCTCCCGGGGAAGAGACCCAGTACTTC. The chain combines TRBV5-1 with TRBJ2-5; TRBD2 is a possible D gene (5 bases). Germline V CDR1 and CDR2: SGHRS, YFSETQ. The CDR3 runs to 13 residues. The V end lost 5 bases, the J end lost 3 bases, and 11 bases lay between the germline ends. The full variable domain, in which reference TRBV5-1 and TRBJ2-5 provide the parts outside the CDR3, is KAGVTQTPRYLIKTRGQQVTLSCSPISGHRSVSWYQQTPGQGLQFLFEYFSETQRNKGNFPGRFSGRQFSNSRSEMNVSTLELGDSALYLCASRPPGEETQYFGPGTRLLVL.

The rearrangement links TRBV2 to TRBJ2-2, with a weak D call TRBD1 (6 bases). Trimming left V 5 bases short and J 5 bases short, with 12 bases between. The CDR3 totals 14 residues. The germline CDR1 and CDR2 sequences are SNHLY and FYNNEI. DNA for the CDR3: TGTGCCAGCAGTCACAGGGTCGATACCGGGGAGCTGTTTTTT. It translates to CASSHRVDTGELFF.

This chain connects TRBV28 to TRBJ1-3, with D possibly being TRBD1 (5 bases). This CDR3 is built from 14 residues. Per the germline V gene, CDR1 is MDHEN and CDR2 is SYDVKM. Trimming took 3 bases from V and 4 from J, leaving 10 bases between them. The CDR3 loop reads CASSFDGDGNTIYF. The CDR3 nucleotides read TGTGCCAGCAGTTTTGACGGGGACGGAAACACCATATATTTT.

The V gene is TRBV10-3, the J gene TRBJ1-1; D gene ambiguous. Germline V lookup: CDR1 ENHRY, CDR2 SYGVKD. V was clipped by 6 bases and J by 6 bases, with 14 bases between them. This CDR3 is 13 amino acids long. The DNA for the CDR3 is TGTGCCATCAGCCTCGGCCCCGCGGCTGAAGCTTTCTTT. Translation gives CAISLGPAAEAFF.

This clonotype was found a few times. CDR3 DNA sequence: TGTGCCTGGAGCATCGGGGGCTCGGAGACCCAGTACTTC. This gives the protein CAWSIGGSETQYF. This sequence joins TRBV30 and TRBJ2-5; D may be TRBD1 or TRBD2 (6 bases each). Trimming took 3 bases from V and 5 from J, leaving 13 bases between them. Germline CDR1 and CDR2: GTSNPN and SVGIG (reference sequence). This CDR3 has 13 amino acids.

The chain uses TRBV20-1 and TRBJ1-2; the match to TRBD1 covers 7 bases. The trim removed 1 base at V and 4 bases at J, leaving 12 bases unmatched. The CDR3 contains 16 residues. Germline CDR1 reads DFQATT; CDR2 reads SNEGSKA (reference sequence). The CDR3 nucleotides read TGCAGTGCTAGAGCTCGGCCGGGACAGCAGCTCTATGGCTACACCTTC. Residues: CSARARPGQQLYGYTF.

A few counts support this clonotype. The CDR3 spells CASSQDRAAFYEQYF. Here the CDR3 DNA reads TGTGCCAGCAGCCAAGATCGCGCAGCGTTCTACGAGCAGTACTTC. The rearrangement links TRBV14 to TRBJ2-7; D is uncertain. Germline V gene lookup returns CDR1 SGHDN and CDR2 FVKESK. V lost 0 bases to trimming and J lost 3 bases, with 12 bases between them. This CDR3 is built from 15 residues.

V and J are TRBV4-3 and TRBJ2-3, with D perhaps TRBD2 (5 bases). The CDR3 covers 15 residues. Germline values: CDR1 LGHNA, CDR2 YSLEER. Trimming pared 4 bases from V and 2 bases from J, leaving 13 bases between. Written as DNA, the CDR3 is TGCGCCAGCAGCCCAAAGGGAGTATACACAGATACGCAGTATTTT. It yields the protein CASSPKGVYTDTQYF.

The chain combines TRBV5-1 with TRBJ2-6; 8 bases are shared with TRBD1. CDR3 size: 16 residues. With V trimmed by 3 bases and J by 4 bases, 6 bases remained unmatched. Germline V gene lookup returns CDR1 SGHRS and CDR2 YFSETQ. CDR3 protein: CASSSQGAPGANVLTF. The CDR3 DNA reads as TGCGCCAGCAGCTCCCAGGGGGCTCCCGGGGCCAACGTCCTGACTTTC.

The chain has TRBV20-1 and TRBJ2-4, with 8 bases matching TRBD1. From germline, CDR1 is DFQATT and CDR2 SNEGSKA (reference sequence). The CDR3 sequence is 18 residues long. V shed 0 bases, J shed 1 base, and the junction held 11 bases outside the gene matches. CDR3 sequence reads: CSAREWGRGRGAKNIQYF. The CDR3 bases are TGCAGTGCTAGAGAATGGGGCAGGGGGCGCGGGGCCAAAAACATTCAGTACTTC.

This clonotype came up a few times. The V and J genes are TRBV5-4 and TRBJ2-7; the match to TRBD1 covers 9 bases. The germline gives CDR1 SGHNT, CDR2 YYREEE (reference sequence). The trim removed 3 bases at V and 3 bases at J, leaving 4 bases unmatched. CDR3 length: 14 residues. The CDR3 region has the DNA TGTGCCAGCAGCTGGGGGACAGGGATCTACGAGCAGTACTTC. Protein product: CASSWGTGIYEQYF.

Of note for this clonotype: The junction shows a germline mismatch at one end, possibly a read error. V usage is TRBV27 and J usage is TRBJ2-5, with unresolved D. The J call is in doubt because the DNA end fits TRBJ2-1 better. Germline V gene sequence: CDR1 MNHEY, CDR2 SMNVEV (reference sequence). The length of the CDR3 is 11 residues. In DNA form, the CDR3 reads TGTGCCTGCAGTTTTGGGAATGAGCAGTTCTTC. Amino acids: CACSFGNEQFF.

This clonotype appeared a few times. The J gene is TRBJ2-3, the V gene TRBV29-1, with a possible D match to TRBD1 (5 bases). Germline V gives CDR1 SQVTM, CDR2 ANQGSEA. Trimming took 3 bases from V and 0 from J, leaving 10 bases between them. The CDR3 sequence is 14 residues long. The CDR3 sequence is CSVEARDSTDTQYF. CDR3 nucleotides: TGCAGCGTTGAGGCCAGGGATAGCACAGATACGCAGTATTTT.

This clonotype appeared a few times. The V gene is TRBV5-1, the J gene TRBJ2-5; D is undetermined. The germline V gene encodes CDR1 SGHRS and CDR2 YFSETQ. The CDR3 covers 14 residues. V dropped 2 bases and J dropped 5 bases, with 13 bases sitting between them. Here the CDR3 DNA reads TGCGCCAGCAGCTTAGCAGGCCAAACGGAGACCCAGTACTTC. Its protein is CASSLAGQTETQYF. Variable domain in full (rest from reference TRBV5-1 and TRBJ2-5): KAGVTQTPRYLIKTRGQQVTLSCSPISGHRSVSWYQQTPGQGLQFLFEYFSETQRNKGNFPGRFSGRQFSNSRSEMNVSTLELGDSALYLCASSLAGQTETQYFGPGTRLLVL.

This chain uses TRBV28 with TRBJ1-5; D gene uncertain. CDR3 length equals 11 residues. Per the germline V gene, CDR1 is MDHEN and CDR2 is SYDVKM. V was pared by 5 bases and J by 14 bases, with 13 bases between. In DNA, the CDR3 is TGTGCCAGCAGTACCTTGAAGAGTGAGCATTTT. Protein product: CASSTLKSEHF.

This clonotype was observed a handful of times. V is TRBV19 and J is TRBJ2-2; 7 bases are a match to TRBD1. Germline V gene sequence: CDR1 LNHDA, CDR2 SQIVND (reference sequence). This CDR3 has 17 residues. The ends lost 3 bases at V and 2 bases at J; junction bases unmatched: 9. The CDR3 region has the DNA TGTGCCAGTAGTATCCCGCCCTGGGACAGTAACACCGGGGAGCTGTTTTTT. This gives the protein CASSIPPWDSNTGELFF.

The chain links TRBV7-8 to TRBJ1-2; TRBD1 might be the D (5 bases). Germline V gene lookup returns CDR1 SGHVS and CDR2 FQNEAQ. The CDR3 runs to 14 residues. V was shortened by 2 bases and J by 8 bases, with 15 bases between the two germline ends. Here the CDR3 DNA reads TGTGCCAGCAGCTTAAATGTGGCAGGGAGCGGCTACACCTTC. This gives the protein CASSLNVAGSGYTF.

The V call is TRBV30, the J call TRBJ2-7; TRBD1 aligns across 10 bases. The CDR3 has 14 amino acids. Germline CDR1 is GTSNPN and CDR2 is SVGIG (reference sequence). Losses at the gene ends were 1 base for V and 3 bases for J; bases not matched to a gene: 3. DNA of the CDR3: TGTGCCTGGAGTGCCGGGACAGGGGTCTACGAGCAGTACTTC. This sequence encodes CAWSAGTGVYEQYF.

J is TRBJ1-5 and V is TRBV4-3, with a possible D match to TRBD1 (5 bases). The germline gives CDR1 LGHNA, CDR2 YSLEER. This CDR3 is built from 15 residues. V gave up 0 bases and J gave up 5 bases, with 11 bases separating them. This chain's CDR3 is CASSQDRGGDQPQHF. The CDR3 coding sequence is TGCGCCAGCAGCCAAGATAGGGGCGGGGATCAGCCCCAGCATTTT.

This clonotype was seen only a few times. DNA of the CDR3: TGTGCCAGCAGCCCAGCCCTGGCGGGTAATGAAAAACTGTTTTTT. Its protein product is CASSPALAGNEKLFF. The chain is built from TRBV28 and TRBJ1-4; the D is unclear. Germline CDR1 and CDR2: MDHEN and SYDVKM. The CDR3 has 15 amino acids. V dropped 6 bases and J dropped 4 bases, with 15 bases sitting between them.